What follows is one T cell receptor (beta chain) and its context. These data belong to a study of blood T cell repertoires in COVID-19. TCRdb's table, derived via immunoSEQ multiplex PCR, lists solely in-frame clones and lacks some. The data hold under 300,000 clones, with 70% to 90% observed a single time. The CDR3 extends over 12 amino acids. V was trimmed by 7 bases and J by 4 bases, leaving 11 bases between them. Looked up from germline, CDR1 is SGHRS and CDR2 is YFSETQ. The specimen sequenced was peripheral blood. The receptor was derived from a man younger than 35 with active or convalescent COVID-19. The chain is built from TRBV5-1 and TRBJ2-5; maybe TRBD2 (5 bases). The chain's CDR3 is CASRDEGETQYF. CDR3 bases: TGCGCCAGCCGGGATGAGGGAGAGACCCAGTACTTC.